Below, 26 T cell receptor beta chains from the same sample are listed, as sequenced in a study of blood T cell repertoires in COVID-19. Repertoires were generated with immunoSEQ multiplex PCR, while TCRdb's copy carries only in-frame clones and drops some. The sample has some 140,000 clones; over 75% are singletons. The sample taken for sequencing was peripheral blood. These receptors all stem from a man between 60 and 75 years old with COVID-19, enrolled during active disease.

CDR3 in amino acids: CASSLSGDIAYTF. The DNA for the CDR3 is TGTGCCAGCAGCCTGAGTGGGGACATAGCCTACACCTTC. V gene TRBV11-3 combines with J gene TRBJ1-2, with a possible D match to TRBD1 (6 bases). Trimming left V 5 bases short and J 10 bases short, with 17 bases between. This CDR3 comprises 13 residues. From germline, CDR1 is SGHNT and CDR2 YENEEA.

The genes are TRBV6-5 and TRBJ2-2; TRBD1 is a possible D gene (5 bases). The CDR3 covers 14 residues. Per the germline V gene, CDR1 is MNHEY and CDR2 is SVGAGI. V lost 6 bases, J lost 2 bases, and 10 bases lay in between. CDR3 DNA sequence: TGTGCCAGCAGGACAGAACTTAACACCGGGGAGCTGTTTTTT. Translating it yields CASRTELNTGELFF.

This clone was seen more than once but under ten times. CDR3 residues: CASSYSDSGNSPLHF. CDR3 sequence (DNA): TGTGCCAGCAGTTACTCGGACAGCGGTAATTCACCCCTCCACTTT. The J gene is TRBJ1-6, the V gene TRBV6-5; D possibly corresponds to TRBD1 (6 bases). The CDR3 has 15 residues. V lost 0 bases and J lost 6, with 9 bases in between. CDR1 is MNHEY and CDR2 is SVGAGI in the germline V gene.

The genes are TRBV4-2 and TRBJ1-1, with 7 bases matching TRBD1. V lost 4 bases, J lost 2 bases, and 7 bases stayed unmatched. Germline lookup yields CDR1 LGHNA and CDR2 YNFKEQ. This CDR3 is built from 15 residues. The CDR3 DNA reads TGTGCCAGCAGCCCCTGGGCAGGGGGAAACACTGAAGCTTTCTTT. Amino acids: CASSPWAGGNTEAFF.

This clone was observed a single time. This chain uses TRBV11-3 with TRBJ2-1; 9 bases map to TRBD2. The junction had 10 bases not matched to a gene; V was cut back by 1 base and J by 9 bases. The CDR3 is made up of 16 amino acids. CDR1 is SGHNT, CDR2 YENEEA, per germline. CDR3: CASSLVLAGTRAEQFF. CDR3 bases: TGTGCCAGCAGCTTAGTACTAGCGGGCACGCGGGCTGAGCAGTTCTTC.

The V gene is TRBV29-1, the J gene TRBJ1-5; 9 positions agree with TRBD1. The V and J ends lost 6 bases and 4 bases, in that order; junction bases with no gene match: 7. The CDR3 spans 14 residues. Per the germline V gene, CDR1 is SQVTM and CDR2 is ANQGSEA. The CDR3 reads CSVGPGTGNQPQHF. The CDR3 nucleotides read TGCAGCGTAGGCCCCGGGACAGGGAATCAGCCCCAGCATTTT.

This chain uses TRBV19 with TRBJ1-3; D is unclear. Looked up from germline, CDR1 is LNHDA and CDR2 is SQIVND (reference sequence). V was trimmed by 6 bases and J by 3 bases, leaving 12 bases between them. The CDR3 is 14 residues long. CDR3 residues: CASSPRTDGNTIYF. The DNA for the CDR3 is TGTGCCAGTAGCCCCCGAACTGATGGAAACACCATATATTTT.

The chain is built from TRBV6-5 and TRBJ1-5, with no clear D. Germline values: CDR1 MNHEY, CDR2 SVGAGI. Trimming took 7 bases from V and 7 from J, leaving 14 bases between them. The length of the CDR3 is 13 residues. This CDR3 reads CASKRERGQPQHF. CDR3 DNA: TGTGCCAGCAAAAGGGAGCGGGGACAGCCCCAGCATTTT.

The CDR3 nucleotides read TGTGCCAGTAGTTCCCGGGGGGCGGTGGAGACCCAGTACTTC. Amino acids: CASSSRGAVETQYF. V and J are TRBV19 and TRBJ2-5; a weak D match, TRBD2 (7 bases). The CDR3 consists of 14 residues. Per germline, CDR1 LNHDA and CDR2 SQIVND (reference sequence). V was cut by 5 bases and J by 5 bases, with 15 bases left in between.

V and J are TRBV5-6 and TRBJ2-5; D remains unclear. V lost 0 bases to trimming and J lost 5 bases, with 5 bases between them. CDR3 length: 12 amino acids. Germline CDR1 reads SGHDT; CDR2 reads YYEEEE. CDR3 nucleotides: TGTGCCAGCAGCTTGGTAATTGAGACCCAGTACTTC. Its protein product is CASSLVIETQYF.

The V gene is TRBV24-1, the J gene TRBJ2-1; D remains unclear. Trimming removed 6 bases at V and 8 bases at J, with 7 bases between. This CDR3 is 11 amino acids long. The germline CDR1 and CDR2 sequences are KGHDR and SFDVKD. For the CDR3, the DNA is TGTGCCACCAGTTCAACGGATGAGCAGTTCTTC. It is translated as CATSSTDEQFF.

The V call is TRBV6-5, the J call TRBJ1-4; D uncertain. Germline V lookup: CDR1 MNHEY, CDR2 SVGAGI. The CDR3 is 15 residues long. Trimming took 1 base from V and 8 from J, leaving 14 bases between them. The chain's CDR3 is CASSYYDMVREKLFF. CDR3 DNA sequence: TGTGCCAGCAGTTACTACGACATGGTGCGAGAAAAACTGTTTTTT.

The rearrangement joins TRBV5-8 to TRBJ2-7, with D perhaps TRBD1 (6 bases). Looked up from germline, CDR1 is SGHTS and CDR2 is YDEGEE. CDR3 length equals 13 residues. Between the trimmed V and J ends, which lost 10 bases and 3 bases, there was a span of 17 bases. This chain's CDR3 is CASIRTVGYEQYF. The CDR3 nucleotides read TGTGCCTCGATCAGGACAGTGGGCTACGAGCAGTACTTC.

A word on this clone: A read error may produce the germline difference seen at one junction end. This chain connects TRBV24-1 to TRBJ1-2; 12 bases agree with TRBD1. CDR1 is KGHDR and CDR2 is SFDVKD in the germline V gene. This CDR3 has 12 residues. The CDR3 DNA reads as TGTGCCACCAGGGGACAGGGGGCCACGACGTCCTTC. Translation gives CATRGQGATTSF.

The V and J genes are TRBV5-1 and TRBJ2-1, with 11 positions matching TRBD2. V dropped 5 bases and J dropped 2; count of bases not matched to a gene: 6. The CDR3 sequence is 16 residues long. Germline loops: CDR1 SGHRS, CDR2 YFSETQ. The CDR3 coding sequence is TGCGCCAGCAGGGTAGCGGGAGGGCCGCCCTACAATGAGCAGTTCTTC. It specifies CASRVAGGPPYNEQFF.

The chain links TRBV10-3 to TRBJ1-5; 7 bases fit TRBD1. V was clipped by 6 bases and J by 8 bases; unmatched bases: 10. Looked up from germline, CDR1 is ENHRY and CDR2 is SYGVKD. This CDR3 comprises 14 residues. CDR3 sequence (DNA): TGTGCCATCAGCGACAGGGTCGGAAGTGAGCCCCAGCATTTT. It codes for CAISDRVGSEPQHF.

The chain links TRBV27 to TRBJ2-1; 7 bases map to TRBD2. The germline gives CDR1 MNHEY, CDR2 SMNVEV (reference sequence). Trimming took 0 bases from V and 0 from J; bases not matched to a gene: 2. There are 16 residues in the CDR3. For the CDR3, the DNA is TGTGCCAGCAGTTTATCCCCTAGCGGCTCCTACAATGAGCAGTTCTTC. Protein sequence: CASSLSPSGSYNEQFF.

The chain combines TRBV2 with TRBJ2-2; 8 bases fit TRBD2. After removal of 8 bases from V and 7 bases from J, the junction contained 6 bases not matched to a gene. The germline gives CDR1 SNHLY, CDR2 FYNNEI. This CDR3 has 13 residues. The CDR3: CASWTSLGGELFF. The CDR3 DNA reads TGTGCCAGCTGGACTAGCTTGGGCGGGGAGCTGTTTTTT.

This rearrangement joins TRBV6-5 to TRBJ1-2, with D perhaps matching TRBD1 (5 bases). The V and J ends lost 6 bases and 8 bases respectively, with 13 bases between them. Germline V gene lookup returns CDR1 MNHEY and CDR2 SVGAGI. The CDR3 length is 12 residues. CDR3 sequence: CASRSGGGGYTF. In DNA form, the CDR3 reads TGTGCCAGCAGATCCGGGGGTGGGGGCTACACCTTC.

This sequence joins TRBV6-5 and TRBJ1-5; 7 positions match TRBD1. The CDR3 has 15 amino acids. The junction had 9 bases not matched to a gene; V was cut back by 6 bases and J by 4 bases. CDR1 MNHEY and CDR2 SVGAGI come from the germline V gene. The CDR3 spells CASSSRQGSNQPQHF. The CDR3 DNA sequence: TGTGCCAGCAGCTCCAGACAGGGCTCGAATCAGCCCCAGCATTTT.

On this clone: Other DNA sequences in this sample translate to the same CDR3. The chain links TRBV7-2 to TRBJ1-2; TRBD1 might be the D (6 bases). CDR3 length: 13 residues. V shed 5 bases and J shed 4 bases, with 11 bases lying between them. Germline V gene sequence: CDR1 SGHTA, CDR2 FQGNSA. The CDR3 region is CASSPQGPYGYTF. The CDR3 DNA reads TGTGCCAGCAGCCCACAGGGTCCCTATGGCTACACCTTC.

The chain is built from TRBV5-8 and TRBJ2-4; tentative D call: TRBD1 (6 bases). Trimming removed 3 bases at V and 9 bases at J, with 10 bases between. The CDR3 is made up of 12 amino acids. Germline V gives CDR1 SGHTS, CDR2 YDEGEE. The CDR3 region is CASSSQGAIQYF. CDR3 in DNA: TGTGCCAGCAGCTCACAGGGTGCCATTCAGTACTTC.

The CDR3 region is CASSLFGQGAFGYTF. As DNA, the CDR3 is TGTGCCAGCAGCTTATTTGGACAGGGGGCTTTTGGCTACACCTTC. The chain uses TRBV7-2 and TRBJ1-2, with 11 bases aligning to TRBD1. The V and J ends lost 2 bases and 7 bases, in that order; junction bases with no gene match: 6. Germline V lookup: CDR1 SGHTA, CDR2 FQGNSA. The CDR3 contains 15 residues.

The V gene is TRBV6-5, the J gene TRBJ2-7, with TRBD2 as a possible D gene (5 bases). Between the trimmed V and J ends, which lost 2 bases and 0 bases, there was a span of 11 bases. The V gene's germline CDR1 is MNHEY and CDR2 SVGAGI. This CDR3 is 15 amino acids long. Here the CDR3 reads CASSYGRPNSYEQYF. In DNA, the CDR3 is TGTGCCAGCAGTTACGGGAGACCAAACTCCTACGAGCAGTACTTC.

The chain is built from TRBV6-6 and TRBJ1-1, with TRBD1 identical over 8 bases. Trimming took 5 bases from V and 5 from J; bases not matched to a gene: 7. This CDR3 contains 14 residues. Germline CDR1 and CDR2: MNHNY and SVGAGI (reference sequence). CDR3 nucleotides: TGTGCCAGCAGTACTCCGGACAGGGTGACTGAAGCTTTCTTT. The encoded protein is CASSTPDRVTEAFF.

The V call is TRBV28, the J call TRBJ2-1; weak D call: TRBD1 (6 bases). The CDR3 runs 13 residues. Germline-derived CDR1 and CDR2 are MDHEN and SYDVKM. Trimming cost V 6 bases and J 7 bases, with 13 bases left between them. The CDR3 spells CASSLAGVNEQFF. As DNA, the CDR3 is TGTGCCAGCAGCCTCGCAGGGGTAAATGAGCAGTTCTTC.